This T cell receptor (beta chain) appears in the sequencing data of a study of identical twins. This CDR3 is built from 16 residues. CDR1 SGHVS and CDR2 FQNEAQ come from the germline V gene. From the 5' RACE reads, TCRdb called clonotypes with MiXCR, one entry per CDR3 protein. The sample lists approximately 1.8 million distinct CDR3 sequences; about 32% were seen once. A remark on this clonotype: The junction and the germline gene differ at one end; a read error may be behind it.

Sequencing was performed on cord blood. The receptor was derived from a newborn girl in good health. The chain is built from TRBV7-8 and TRBJ2-5; 9 bases are a match to TRBD2. CDR3 coding DNA: TGTACCAGCAGCCTAACCGCAGCTAGCGGGGTAGAGACCCAGTACTTC. The encoded protein is CTSSLTAASGVETQYF.